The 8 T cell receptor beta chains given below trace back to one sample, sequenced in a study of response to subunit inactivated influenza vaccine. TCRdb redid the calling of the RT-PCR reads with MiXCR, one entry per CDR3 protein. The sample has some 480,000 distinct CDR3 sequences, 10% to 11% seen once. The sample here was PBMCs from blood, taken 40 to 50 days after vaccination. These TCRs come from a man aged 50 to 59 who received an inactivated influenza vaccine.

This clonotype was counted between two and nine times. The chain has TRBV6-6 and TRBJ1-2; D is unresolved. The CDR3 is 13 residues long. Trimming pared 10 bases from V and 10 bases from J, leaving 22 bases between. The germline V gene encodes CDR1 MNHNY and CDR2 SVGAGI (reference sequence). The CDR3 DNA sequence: TGTGCCACCACGGGAACCGGGTTCTTTGACTACACCTTC. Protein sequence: CATTGTGFFDYTF.

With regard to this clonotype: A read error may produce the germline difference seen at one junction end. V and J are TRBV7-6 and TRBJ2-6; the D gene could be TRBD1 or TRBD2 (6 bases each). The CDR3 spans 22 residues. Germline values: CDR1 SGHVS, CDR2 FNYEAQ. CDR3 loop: CASSTSAIVQGGSYSGANVLTF. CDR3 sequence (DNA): TGTGCCAGCAGCACCTCGGCTATTGTCCAAGGGGGGTCTTACTCTGGGGCGAACGTCCTGACTTTC.

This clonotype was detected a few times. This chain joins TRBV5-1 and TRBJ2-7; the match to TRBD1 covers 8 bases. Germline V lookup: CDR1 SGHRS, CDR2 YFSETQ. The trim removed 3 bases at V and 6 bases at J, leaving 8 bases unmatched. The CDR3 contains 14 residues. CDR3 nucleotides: TGCGCCAGCAGCTACTACAGGGGGGAAGGCGAGCAGTACTTC. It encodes CASSYYRGEGEQYF.

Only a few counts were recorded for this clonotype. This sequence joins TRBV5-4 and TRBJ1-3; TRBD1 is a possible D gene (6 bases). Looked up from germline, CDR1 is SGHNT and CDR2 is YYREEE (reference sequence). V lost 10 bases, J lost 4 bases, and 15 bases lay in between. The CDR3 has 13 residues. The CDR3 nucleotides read TGTGCCTCACAGGGCGGTCGCGGAAACACCATATATTTT. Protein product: CASQGGRGNTIYF.

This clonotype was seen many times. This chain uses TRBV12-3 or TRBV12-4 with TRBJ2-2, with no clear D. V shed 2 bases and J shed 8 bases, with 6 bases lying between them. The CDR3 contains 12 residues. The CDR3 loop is CASSLSSGELFF. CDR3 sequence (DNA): TGTGCCAGCAGTTTATCGTCAGGGGAGCTGTTTTTT.

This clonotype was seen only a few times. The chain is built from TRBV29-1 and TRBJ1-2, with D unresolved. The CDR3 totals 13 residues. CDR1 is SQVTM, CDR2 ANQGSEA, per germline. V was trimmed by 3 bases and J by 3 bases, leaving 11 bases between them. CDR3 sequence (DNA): TGCAGCGTTGATTCCAGGACCGACTATGGCTACACCTTC. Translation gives CSVDSRTDYGYTF.

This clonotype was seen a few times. CDR3 region: CSVKDRVPDTQYF. The CDR3 bases are TGCAGCGTAAAAGACAGGGTCCCAGATACGCAGTATTTT. The chain uses TRBV29-1 and TRBJ2-3; TRBD1 matches 7 bases. Looked up from germline, CDR1 is SQVTM and CDR2 is ANQGSEA. After removal of 6 bases from V and 4 bases from J, the junction contained 7 bases not matched to a gene. The length of the CDR3 is 13 residues.

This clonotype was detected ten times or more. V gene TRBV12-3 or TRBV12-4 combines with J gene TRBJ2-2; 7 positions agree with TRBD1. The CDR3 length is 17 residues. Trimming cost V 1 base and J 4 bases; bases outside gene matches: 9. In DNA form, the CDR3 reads TGTGCCAGCAGTTTAGTGGGGACAGCCCTCGGCACCGGGGAGCTGTTTTTT. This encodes CASSLVGTALGTGELFF.